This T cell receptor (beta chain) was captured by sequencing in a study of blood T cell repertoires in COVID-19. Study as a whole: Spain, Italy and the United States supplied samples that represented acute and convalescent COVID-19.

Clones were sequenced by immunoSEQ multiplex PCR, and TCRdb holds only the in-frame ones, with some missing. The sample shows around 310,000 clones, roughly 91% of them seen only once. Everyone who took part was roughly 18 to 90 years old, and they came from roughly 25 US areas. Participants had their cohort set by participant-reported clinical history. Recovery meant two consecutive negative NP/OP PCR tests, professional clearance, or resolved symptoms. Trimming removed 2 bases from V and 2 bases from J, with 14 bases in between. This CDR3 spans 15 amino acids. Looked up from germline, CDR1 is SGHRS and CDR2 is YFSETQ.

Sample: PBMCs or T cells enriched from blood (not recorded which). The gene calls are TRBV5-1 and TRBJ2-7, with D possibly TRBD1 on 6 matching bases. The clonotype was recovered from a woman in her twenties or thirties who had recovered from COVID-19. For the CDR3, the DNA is TGCGCCAGCAGCTTAGGGCAGGGGCACCCCTACGAGCAGTACTTC. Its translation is CASSLGQGHPYEQYF.